The 24 T cell receptor beta chains in this list originate from one sample, sequenced in a study of blood T cell repertoires in COVID-19 (TCRdb year 2020). The receptor library was made with the immunoSEQ multiplex PCR assay. Sourced from immuneACCESS, this table was stored by TCRdb with only in-frame sequences that have V and J called. A share of the clones is absent; for the studies checked, an unresolved V gene accounts for under half, and the remainder has no known explanation. Across this sample there are more than 150,000 clones, with 80% to 90% seen only once. The ten largest clones take up about 15% of the sample. The sample consisted of peripheral blood. These receptors were collected from a woman aged 40 to 50 with acute or convalescent COVID-19.

V is TRBV9 and J is TRBJ2-1, with TRBD2 matching over 7 bases. Germline values: CDR1 SGDLS, CDR2 YYNGEE. The CDR3 covers 15 residues. Trimming removed 0 bases from V and 7 bases from J; junction bases left unmatched: 7. The chain's CDR3 is CASSVVAGEFNEQFF. The DNA of the CDR3 is TGTGCCAGCAGCGTAGTTGCGGGAGAGTTTAATGAGCAGTTCTTC.

V gene TRBV5-1 combines with J gene TRBJ1-4; tentative D call: TRBD1 (5 bases). The CDR3 covers 14 residues. Germline CDR1 is SGHRS and CDR2 is YFSETQ. Trimming stripped 3 bases from V and 8 bases from J, with 14 bases between. The chain's CDR3 is CASSYDGRDEKLFF. For the CDR3, the DNA is TGCGCCAGCAGCTACGACGGGAGGGACGAAAAACTGTTTTTT.

V usage is TRBV9 and J usage is TRBJ2-3, with a weak D call TRBD2 (6 bases). The CDR3 length is 15 residues. The V end lost 5 bases, the J end lost 0 bases, and 13 bases lay between the germline ends. Looked up from germline, CDR1 is SGDLS and CDR2 is YYNGEE. Here the CDR3 reads CASSRRDASTDTQYF. CDR3 DNA sequence: TGTGCCAGCAGTAGGAGGGACGCAAGCACAGATACGCAGTATTTT.

This clone appeared once. V usage is TRBV9 and J usage is TRBJ2-3, with D uncertain. V was clipped by 7 bases and J by 1 base, with 7 bases between them. Per the germline V gene, CDR1 is SGDLS and CDR2 is YYNGEE. This CDR3 region has 12 residues. For the CDR3, the DNA is TGTGCCAGCGGGCAGGGCACAGATACGCAGTATTTT. Amino acids: CASGQGTDTQYF.

The chain is built from TRBV24-1 and TRBJ2-7, with D unresolved. CDR3 length equals 13 residues. Germline V gene sequence: CDR1 KGHDR, CDR2 SFDVKD. V dropped 3 bases and J dropped 7 bases, with 12 bases sitting between them. The CDR3 DNA sequence: TGTGCCACCAGTGATAGCCTACGGCGGGAGCAGTACTTC. It encodes CATSDSLRREQYF.

The V gene is TRBV19, the J gene TRBJ2-3; D perhaps matches TRBD1 (5 bases). Germline V gene sequence: CDR1 LNHDA, CDR2 SQIVND (reference sequence). The length of the CDR3 is 15 residues. Trimming pared 6 bases from V and 4 bases from J, leaving 17 bases between. The CDR3 here is CASRPGRGWADTQYF. Here the CDR3 DNA reads TGTGCCAGTAGACCCGGAAGGGGATGGGCAGATACGCAGTATTTT.

The chain links TRBV18 to TRBJ1-3; D gene uncertain. CDR3 length equals 15 residues. Germline assignment: CDR1 KGHSH and CDR2 LQKENI. Deletions cut 3 bases from V and 1 base from J, with 10 bases between. CDR3 coding DNA: TGTGCCAGCTCACCGCCATCAGGTTCTGGAAACACCATATATTTT. This gives the protein CASSPPSGSGNTIYF. Complete variable domain (other parts from reference TRBV18 and TRBJ1-3): NAGVMQNPRHLVRRRGQEARLRCSPMKGHSHVYWYRQLPEEGLKFMVYLQKENIIDESGMPKERFSAEFPKEGPSILRIQQVVRGDSAAYFCASSPPSGSGNTIYFGEGSWLTVV.

This rearrangement joins TRBV7-2 to TRBJ1-1; the match to TRBD1 covers 7 bases. CDR1 SGHTA and CDR2 FQGNSA come from the germline V gene. The CDR3 extends over 12 amino acids. V shed 5 bases and J 12 bases; nucleotides not matched to a gene: 9. The CDR3: CASSPDRVGTFF. In nucleotides, the CDR3 is TGTGCCAGCAGCCCCGACAGGGTTGGGACTTTCTTT.

The CDR3 nucleotides are TGTGCCAGCAGTTCGGGACAAACCAATCAGCCCCAGCATTTT. The encoded protein is CASSSGQTNQPQHF. The gene calls are TRBV6-5 and TRBJ1-5, with a possible D match to TRBD1 (6 bases). Germline values: CDR1 MNHEY, CDR2 SVGAGI. The CDR3 loop spans 14 amino acids. Trimming stripped 4 bases from V and 3 bases from J, with 10 bases between.

V usage is TRBV19 and J usage is TRBJ2-3; TRBD2 matches 11 bases. Germline assignment: CDR1 LNHDA and CDR2 SQIVND (reference sequence). The CDR3 consists of 13 residues. The V gene end was trimmed by 10 bases and the J gene end by 1 base; junction bases not matched to a gene: 1. For the CDR3, the DNA is TGTGCCACGGGACTAGCGGGCACAGATACGCAGTATTTT. As protein: CATGLAGTDTQYF.

The V gene is TRBV18, the J gene TRBJ1-4; a weak D match, TRBD1 (5 bases). Germline CDR1 is KGHSH and CDR2 is LQKENI. V lost 3 bases to trimming and J lost 7 bases, with 15 bases between them. This CDR3 contains 15 residues. Here the CDR3 reads CASSPTGPGGEKLFF. CDR3 coding DNA: TGTGCCAGCTCACCCACAGGCCCCGGGGGTGAAAAACTGTTTTTT.

The V call is TRBV5-1, the J call TRBJ2-3; TRBD1 matches at 8 bases. The J segment lost 2 bases and the V segment lost 4 bases, leaving 3 bases of the junction unmatched. Germline V gene sequence: CDR1 SGHRS, CDR2 YFSETQ. This CDR3 is built from 14 residues. The CDR3 DNA is TGCGCCAGCAGCAACAGGGGGGCCACAGATACGCAGTATTTT. Translating gives CASSNRGATDTQYF.

The chain has TRBV5-1 and TRBJ1-3; D may be TRBD1 (6 bases). This CDR3 has 14 residues. Looked up from germline, CDR1 is SGHRS and CDR2 is YFSETQ. Trimming pared 5 bases from V and 3 bases from J, leaving 12 bases between. CDR3 sequence reads: CASRTGELGNTIYF. The CDR3 DNA is TGCGCCAGCAGGACAGGCGAGCTTGGAAACACCATATATTTT.

The chain has TRBV29-1 and TRBJ2-3, with a possible D match to TRBD1 (6 bases). The germline V gene has CDR1 SQVTM and CDR2 ANQGSEA. This CDR3 spans 13 amino acids. V was clipped by 6 bases and J by 0 bases, with 10 bases between them. CDR3 bases: TGCAGCGTGGCGCAGGGGAGCACAGATACGCAGTATTTT. Protein: CSVAQGSTDTQYF.

This clone was observed once. The V and J genes are TRBV28 and TRBJ1-4; tentative D call: TRBD1 (6 bases). The CDR3 length is 13 residues. From germline, CDR1 is MDHEN and CDR2 SYDVKM. V gave up 8 bases and J gave up 8 bases, with 15 bases separating them. The CDR3 DNA sequence: TGTGCCAGCCGTGGACAGTCGGGAGAAAAACTGTTTTTT. Its protein product is CASRGQSGEKLFF. Together with reference TRBV28 and TRBJ1-4, the CDR3 gives the full variable domain: DVKVTQSSRYLVKRTGEKVFLECVQDMDHENMFWYRQDPGLGLRLIYFSYDVKMKEKGDIPEGYSVSREKKERFSLILESASTNQTSMYLCASRGQSGEKLFFGSGTQLSVL.

The chain carries TRBV11-2 and TRBJ2-5; 10 nucleotides line up with TRBD1. This CDR3 region has 14 residues. The J segment lost 4 bases and the V segment lost 7 bases, leaving 6 bases of the junction unmatched. The germline V gene encodes CDR1 SGHAT and CDR2 FQNNGV. Written as DNA, the CDR3 is TGTGCCAGCAACATAGACAGGGGGCCAGAGACCCAGTACTTC. It encodes CASNIDRGPETQYF.

The chain joins TRBV10-1 to TRBJ2-7, with D possibly matching TRBD1 (6 bases). The CDR3 is 14 amino acids. The V gene's germline CDR1 is WNHNN and CDR2 SYGVQD (reference sequence). Trimming removed 4 bases from V and 3 bases from J, with 13 bases in between. This CDR3 reads CASSVLQGVYEQYF. CDR3 DNA sequence: TGCGCCAGCAGTGTTTTACAGGGTGTCTACGAGCAGTACTTC.

This chain connects TRBV9 to TRBJ2-7; the match to TRBD1 covers 8 bases. CDR3 size: 15 residues. Germline assignment: CDR1 SGDLS and CDR2 YYNGEE. J lost 6 bases, V lost 1 base, and 9 bases had no gene match. The chain's CDR3 is CASSVSWTGTREQYF. In DNA, the CDR3 is TGTGCCAGCAGCGTAAGTTGGACAGGGACTCGCGAGCAGTACTTC.

The chain uses TRBV4-1 and TRBJ2-5; 8 bases are shared with TRBD2. The germline V gene has CDR1 MGHRA and CDR2 YSYEKL. The J segment lost 2 bases and the V segment lost 4 bases, leaving 3 bases of the junction unmatched. The CDR3 extends over 14 amino acids. The CDR3 nucleotides are TGCGCCAGCAGCCGGCTAGCGGGTCAAGAGACCCAGTACTTC. Translation gives CASSRLAGQETQYF.

This clone turned up a few times. The CDR3 DNA follows: TGTGCCAGCAGCTTAGACAGGACCCAGCCCCAGCATTTT. Its protein is CASSLDRTQPQHF. The rearrangement joins TRBV7-2 to TRBJ1-5, with D perhaps TRBD1 (5 bases). The germline gives CDR1 SGHTA, CDR2 FQGNSA. This CDR3 comprises 13 residues. V was shortened by 1 base and J by 7 bases, with 8 bases between the two germline ends.

The chain links TRBV6-1 to TRBJ2-1; 9 nucleotides match TRBD2. The ends lost 2 bases at V and 4 bases at J; junction bases unmatched: 6. Germline CDR1 is MNHNS and CDR2 is SASEGT. This CDR3 region has 16 residues. CDR3 in DNA: TGTGCCAGCAGTGAACAAGCGGGAGGAGGGTACAATGAGCAGTTCTTC. It translates to CASSEQAGGGYNEQFF.

Written as DNA, the CDR3 is TGTGCCAGCAGTGAGCTGAGCGGGGGCACCACAGATACGCAGTATTTT. Its translation: CASSELSGGTTDTQYF. The V call is TRBV25-1, the J call TRBJ2-3, with TRBD2 matching over 8 bases. Per the germline V gene, CDR1 is MGHDK and CDR2 is SYGVNS. Germline trimming cut 3 bases from V and 2 bases from J; bases unmatched to any gene: 7. This CDR3 spans 16 amino acids. The whole variable domain, remainder taken from reference TRBV25-1 and TRBJ2-3, is EADIYQTPRYLVIGTGKKITLECSQTMGHDKMYWYQQDPGMELHLIHYSYGVNSTEKGDLSSESTVSRIRTEHFPLTLESARPSHTSQYLCASSELSGGTTDTQYFGPGTRLTVL.

The chain recombines TRBV11-2 with TRBJ2-3, with D possibly being TRBD1 (6 bases). The CDR3 loop spans 16 amino acids. The ends were cut back, 5 bases at V and 1 base at J, with 16 bases in the middle. The germline V gene has CDR1 SGHAT and CDR2 FQNNGV. The CDR3 bases are TGTGCCAGCAGCACGTGGACAGACCCCCGCACAGATACGCAGTATTTT. It encodes CASSTWTDPRTDTQYF.

J is TRBJ2-1 and V is TRBV19, with 7 bases matching TRBD1. Germline V lookup: CDR1 LNHDA, CDR2 SQIVND (reference sequence). V lost 4 bases and J lost 4; bases outside the gene matches: 4. The CDR3 loop spans 14 amino acids. The CDR3 DNA is TGTGCCAGTAGTACCCCAGGGGGATACAATGAGCAGTTCTTC. Translation gives CASSTPGGYNEQFF.